This T cell receptor beta chain was recovered during a study of CD8 T cells in ankylosing spondylitis. Study-wide results and caveats: Within matched ankylosing spondylitis synovial fluid, disease-linked clones were reportedly significantly enriched. Reactive arthritis synovial fluid and blood previously showed some of these motif variants. Disease-linked clones displayed a CD8+ phenotype and appeared relatively rarely in peripheral blood.

This CDR3 has 18 residues. Germline V gene lookup returns CDR1 SGHAT and CDR2 FQNNGV. Losses at the gene ends were 5 bases for V and 0 bases for J; bases not matched to a gene: 6. Libraries of TCR beta came from quantitative 5'-RACE with molecular barcodes. TCRdb re-called the 5' RACE reads with MiXCR, one entry per CDR3 protein. Counted here are some 87,000 distinct CDR3 sequences, 25% to 35% occurring once; the ten biggest clones make up over 50%. With regard to this clonotype: The target antigen is unknown.

The TCR comes from a male donor with ankylosing spondylitis or in good health (not recorded which). Sequencing input: blood, either unsorted or a sorted T cell fraction (not recorded which). The rearrangement joins TRBV11-2 to TRBJ2-1, with TRBD2 identical over 14 bases. The CDR3 sequence: CASSPRTSGGSSYNEQFF. The CDR3 coding sequence is TGTGCCAGCAGCCCCCGGACTAGCGGGGGGAGCTCCTACAATGAGCAGTTCTTC.